One and the same sample provided the 23 T cell receptor beta chains below, sequenced in a study of cytomegalovirus exposure and HLA in healthy donors. This PCR relied on a set of 60 Vbeta primers and 13 Jbeta primers. Clones were read by immunoSEQ multiplex PCR, and TCRdb kept only the in-frame ones, dropping some. The table includes about 99,000 clones, 10% detected once. Specimen: PBMCs. Receptor source: a man aged 35 to 55 in good health and CMV-seropositive.

The V and J genes are TRBV19 and TRBJ2-3; D is perhaps TRBD1 (6 bases). This CDR3 is built from 14 residues. V was trimmed by 1 base and J by 5 bases, leaving 10 bases between them. Germline loops: CDR1 LNHDA, CDR2 SQIVND (reference sequence). This chain's CDR3 is CASSIAGAEDTQYF. The CDR3 DNA follows: TGTGCCAGTAGTATAGCAGGGGCCGAAGATACGCAGTATTTT.

This clone has a handful of counts. The genes are TRBV7-8 and TRBJ1-5; no clear D. This CDR3 has 17 amino acids. The V gene lost 0 bases and the J gene lost 0 bases, with 12 bases spanning the gap. Germline V lookup: CDR1 SGHVS, CDR2 FQNEAQ. In nucleotides, the CDR3 is TGTGCCAGCAGCTTAGCCCTCTCACAGCTTAGCAATCAGCCCCAGCATTTT. Translated, it gives CASSLALSQLSNQPQHF.

The genes are TRBV4-2 and TRBJ2-3; 11 nucleotides match TRBD2. The CDR3 totals 20 residues. The germline CDR1 and CDR2 sequences are LGHNA and YNFKEQ. Trimming cost V 4 bases and J 2 bases; bases outside gene matches: 17. CDR3 DNA sequence: TGTGCCAGCAGCCCGAAGGGGGCGGCGGCGACTAGCGGGACCACAGATACGCAGTATTTT. Amino acid sequence: CASSPKGAAATSGTTDTQYF.

The sample holds many counts of this clone. V usage is TRBV4-1 and J usage is TRBJ2-2; the D is unclear. The CDR3 has 15 amino acids. CDR1 is MGHRA, CDR2 YSYEKL, per germline. Trimming took 4 bases from V and 5 from J, leaving 14 bases between them. CDR3 nucleotides: TGCGCCAGCAGCCCGACGCTTAGCCAAACCGGGGAGCTGTTTTTT. It encodes CASSPTLSQTGELFF.

V and J are TRBV14 and TRBJ2-7, with 11 bases that match TRBD2. The ends lost 3 bases at V and 2 bases at J; junction bases unmatched: 3. The germline gives CDR1 SGHDN, CDR2 FVKESK. This CDR3 is built from 15 residues. The CDR3 is CASSQTSGKAYEQYF. CDR3 coding DNA: TGTGCCAGCAGCCAGACTAGCGGGAAAGCCTACGAGCAGTACTTC.

This chain uses TRBV5-4 with TRBJ2-7; D gene unclear. The V end was cut by 0 bases, the J end by 0 bases, with 7 bases between. The germline V gene has CDR1 SGHNT and CDR2 YYREEE (reference sequence). The CDR3 spans 14 residues. CDR3 amino acids: CASSLDTFSYEQYF. In nucleotides, the CDR3 is TGTGCCAGCAGCTTGGACACCTTCTCCTACGAGCAGTACTTC.

In this sample, this clone turned up a few times. The V gene is TRBV28, the J gene TRBJ2-7, with D unresolved. With 3 bases removed from V and 4 bases from J, the gap between germline ends came to 4 bases. The germline CDR1 and CDR2 sequences are MDHEN and SYDVKM. The CDR3 runs to 11 residues. In nucleotides, the CDR3 is TGTGCCAGCAGTTTTAGTTACGAGCAGTACTTC. Its translation is CASSFSYEQYF. Drawing the rest from reference TRBV28 and TRBJ2-7, the complete variable domain is DVKVTQSSRYLVKRTGEKVFLECVQDMDHENMFWYRQDPGLGLRLIYFSYDVKMKEKGDIPEGYSVSREKKERFSLILESASTNQTSMYLCASSFSYEQYFGPGTRLTVT.

The V gene is TRBV30, the J gene TRBJ2-7; D possibly corresponds to TRBD1 (5 bases). With 8 bases removed from V and 6 bases from J, the gap between germline ends came to 26 bases. The CDR3 consists of 15 residues. In germline, CDR1 is GTSNPN, CDR2 SVGIG (reference sequence). CDR3 in amino acids: CAVDPPGQILGEQYF. Here the CDR3 DNA reads TGTGCCGTGGACCCTCCAGGGCAGATCCTAGGCGAGCAGTACTTC. Full variable domain (rest looked up from reference TRBV30 and TRBJ2-7): SQTIHQWPATLVQPVGSPLSLECTVEGTSNPNLYWYRQAAGRGLQLLFYSVGIGQISSEVPQNLSASRPQDRQFILSSKKLLLSDSGFYLCAVDPPGQILGEQYFGPGTRLTVT.

This clone was detected only a few times. The V call is TRBV5-1, the J call TRBJ2-1; 10 positions match TRBD2. With 2 bases clipped from V and 4 bases from J, the junction kept 3 bases outside the gene matches. Germline CDR1 is SGHRS and CDR2 is YFSETQ. The CDR3 runs 15 residues. The CDR3 nucleotides read TGCGCCAGCAGCTTACTAGCGGGATCTTACAATGAGCAGTTCTTC. Amino acid sequence: CASSLLAGSYNEQFF.

This clone was seen a few times. The chain joins TRBV9 to TRBJ1-5; a possible D gene is TRBD1 (6 bases). Trimming removed 3 bases at V and 7 bases at J, with 14 bases between. CDR3 length: 14 residues. Germline-derived CDR1 and CDR2 are SGDLS and YYNGEE. Written as DNA, the CDR3 is TGTGCCAGCAGCGAGGGGGGGGGAGAGCAGCCCCAGCATTTT. This translates into CASSEGGGEQPQHF.

This clone has just a few counts. The chain combines TRBV6-5 with TRBJ1-2; TRBD1 agrees at 8 bases. CDR3 size: 15 residues. Trimming cost V 8 bases and J 3 bases; bases outside gene matches: 11. The germline CDR1 and CDR2 sequences are MNHEY and SVGAGI. The CDR3 DNA sequence: TGTGCCAGCTCTCGGACAGGGCTTAACGACTATGGCTACACCTTC. This encodes CASSRTGLNDYGYTF.

The genes are TRBV19 and TRBJ2-1; D possibly corresponds to TRBD2 (6 bases). Trimming stripped 3 bases from V and 7 bases from J, with 13 bases between. The CDR3 covers 14 residues. CDR1 is LNHDA, CDR2 SQIVND, per germline (reference sequence). CDR3 bases: TGTGCCAGTAGTATCGAGCTAGCGTATAATGAGCAGTTCTTC. Its protein is CASSIELAYNEQFF.

This chain connects TRBV14 to TRBJ2-7; a weak D match, TRBD2 (5 bases). This CDR3 has 16 amino acids. Germline CDR1 and CDR2: SGHDN and FVKESK. The ends were cut back, 0 bases at V and 0 bases at J, with 12 bases in the middle. CDR3 sequence (DNA): TGTGCCAGCAGCCAAGATAGGACTTTGAGCTCCTACGAGCAGTACTTC. As protein: CASSQDRTLSSYEQYF.

This clone has a handful of counts. The chain uses TRBV4-3 and TRBJ2-3; D might be TRBD2 (6 bases). The CDR3 length is 16 residues. V lost 0 bases to trimming and J lost 0 bases, with 10 bases between them. Germline-derived CDR1 and CDR2 are LGHNA and YSLEER. CDR3 loop: CASSQDWGDSTDTQYF. The CDR3 nucleotides read TGCGCCAGCAGCCAAGATTGGGGGGACAGCACAGATACGCAGTATTTT.

The J gene is TRBJ2-7, the V gene TRBV6-6, with D unresolved. The CDR3 runs 13 residues. Deletions cut 2 bases from V and 3 bases from J, with 8 bases between. Germline loops: CDR1 MNHNY, CDR2 SVGAGI (reference sequence). This chain's CDR3 is CASSYGTDYEQYF. The CDR3 nucleotides are TGTGCCAGCAGTTACGGAACAGACTACGAGCAGTACTTC.

This clone appeared a few times. The rearrangement links TRBV27 to TRBJ1-1; 9 bases map to TRBD1. With 10 bases clipped from V and 4 bases from J, the junction kept 4 bases outside the gene matches. The germline CDR1 and CDR2 sequences are MNHEY and SMNVEV (reference sequence). The CDR3 runs 12 residues. DNA of the CDR3: TGTGCCACCGGACAGGGGTTCACTGAAGCTTTCTTT. Translation: CATGQGFTEAFF.

This clone came up a few times. V usage is TRBV27 and J usage is TRBJ2-1; 14 bases map to TRBD2. Germline loops: CDR1 MNHEY, CDR2 SMNVEV (reference sequence). V gave up 9 bases and J gave up 7 bases; unmatched junction bases: 5. CDR3 size: 14 residues. CDR3 loop: CASSGTSGSNEQFF. CDR3 nucleotides: TGTGCCAGTTCTGGGACTAGCGGGAGTAATGAGCAGTTCTTC.

The chain links TRBV18 to TRBJ2-1; possible D gene TRBD1, 5 bases. The CDR3 has 15 residues. The V end was cut by 6 bases, the J end by 4 bases, with 16 bases between. In germline, CDR1 is KGHSH, CDR2 LQKENI. CDR3 residues: CASSSTGDLYNEQFF. In DNA form, the CDR3 reads TGTGCCAGCTCCAGTACAGGCGATCTATACAATGAGCAGTTCTTC.

This clone has a handful of counts. This chain connects TRBV4-3 to TRBJ2-3; the D gene is possibly TRBD1 (5 bases). V shed 0 bases and J shed 4 bases, with 8 bases lying between them. The CDR3 has 14 residues. Germline CDR1 is LGHNA and CDR2 is YSLEER. CDR3 sequence (DNA): TGCGCCAGCAGCCAAGATGGGGCGGCAGATACGCAGTATTTT. This encodes CASSQDGAADTQYF.

This clone was counted only a few times. At the DNA level, this CDR3 is encoded by other sequences in the same sample as well. The chain has TRBV6-5 and TRBJ2-3, with a possible D match to TRBD2 (5 bases). CDR1 and CDR2 from the germline V gene are MNHEY and SVGAGI. The CDR3 is 15 residues long. The V end was cut by 5 bases, the J end by 0 bases, with 12 bases between. The CDR3 loop is CASSPRGTSTDTQYF. The CDR3 DNA reads as TGTGCCAGCAGTCCCCGGGGTACTAGCACAGATACGCAGTATTTT.

The sample holds a few counts of this clone. The chain is built from TRBV5-5 and TRBJ1-1, with D possibly TRBD1 on 5 matching bases. The length of the CDR3 is 11 residues. Germline CDR1 reads SGHKS; CDR2 reads YYEKEE (reference sequence). The V gene lost 0 bases and the J gene lost 11 bases, with 8 bases spanning the gap. CDR3 amino acids: CASSLGGRAFF. The DNA of the CDR3 is TGTGCCAGCAGCTTGGGGGGCCGGGCTTTCTTT.

The chain combines TRBV7-9 with TRBJ2-7; D remains ambiguous. Trimming shortened V by 5 bases and J by 4 bases, and 6 bases separated the two germline ends. The germline V gene has CDR1 SEHNR and CDR2 FQNEAQ (reference sequence). This CDR3 region has 11 residues. In DNA, the CDR3 is TGTGCCAGCAGCGTATTGTACGAGCAGTACTTC. Translated: CASSVLYEQYF.

V gene TRBV7-3 combines with J gene TRBJ2-5; weak D call: TRBD2 (7 bases). Germline V gene data show CDR1 as SGHTA and CDR2 as FQGTGA. The CDR3 is 16 amino acids. V was trimmed by 2 bases and J by 4 bases, leaving 17 bases between them. CDR3 sequence reads: CASSLLGGSRGETQYF. The CDR3 DNA follows: TGTGCCAGCAGCTTATTAGGCGGGAGCAGGGGAGAGACCCAGTACTTC.